This passage covers 23 T cell receptor beta chains from one sample sequenced in a study of Ad26.COV2.S vaccination and SARS-CoV-2 variants. Treatment of the sample: about 20 received Ad26.COV2.S at low or high dose, single or two shots; 5 received placebo; per-sample allocation not given. Sampling occurred on day 63 after the first vaccine or placebo injection. Data came from immunoSEQ multiplex PCR; TCRdb stores just in-frame clones and leaves some out. This table holds about 350,000 clones, approximately 90% found once. The sample here was peripheral blood, taken in a trial of Ad26.COV2.S vaccine versus placebo. The receptors derive from a person between 18 and 59 years old who received the Ad26.COV2.S COVID-19 vaccine or a placebo.

V gene TRBV29-1 combines with J gene TRBJ2-3; TRBD2 matches 8 bases. Germline loops: CDR1 SQVTM, CDR2 ANQGSEA. The CDR3 runs 16 residues. The V segment lost 7 bases and the J segment 2 bases; nucleotides outside the gene matches: 14. CDR3: CSAQGLGTSFTDTQYF. CDR3 nucleotide sequence: TGCAGCGCGCAAGGGTTGGGGACTAGTTTCACAGATACGCAGTATTTT.

Notes on this clone: The same CDR3 is also encoded by other DNA sequences in this sample. The CDR3 loop is CASSLGRETDTQYF. The CDR3 bases are TGTGCCAGCAGCTTAGGTCGGGAAACAGATACGCAGTATTTT. The J gene is TRBJ2-3, the V gene TRBV11-2; D perhaps matches TRBD2 (5 bases). Germline V gene sequence: CDR1 SGHAT, CDR2 FQNNGV. The V and J ends lost 1 base and 3 bases respectively, with 8 bases between them. CDR3 length: 14 amino acids.

Here the CDR3 reads CASSQPGQGRTYEQYF. The CDR3 coding sequence is TGTGCCAGCAGCCAACCGGGACAGGGTAGAACCTACGAGCAGTACTTC. V usage is TRBV5-5 and J usage is TRBJ2-7; 9 bases align to TRBD1. Germline V gives CDR1 SGHKS, CDR2 YYEKEE (reference sequence). The CDR3 is 16 amino acids. J lost 2 bases, V lost 4 bases, and 10 bases had no gene match.

The rearrangement uses TRBV15 and TRBJ1-4; 7 bases agree with TRBD1. CDR1 LNHNV and CDR2 YYDKDF come from the germline V gene (reference sequence). This CDR3 has 17 residues. V shed 0 bases, J shed 5 bases, and the junction held 9 bases outside the gene matches. For the CDR3, the DNA is TGTGCCACCAGCAGAGATCGGGGGGAGACAGGGAATGAAAAACTGTTTTTT. It translates to CATSRDRGETGNEKLFF. Looking up the rest from reference TRBV15 and TRBJ1-4 gives the full variable domain: DAMVIQNPRYQVTQFGKPVTLSCSQTLNHNVMYWYQQKSSQAPKLLFHYYDKDFNNEADTPDNFQSRRPNTSFCFLDIRSPGLGDTAMYLCATSRDRGETGNEKLFFGSGTQLSVL.

The gene calls are TRBV7-8 and TRBJ2-1, with a weak D call TRBD1 (6 bases). The CDR3 loop spans 12 amino acids. Germline V gives CDR1 SGHVS, CDR2 FQNEAQ. V was cut by 5 bases and J by 8 bases, with 10 bases left in between. CDR3 in amino acids: CASSHRDHEQFF. CDR3 bases: TGTGCCAGCAGCCACAGGGACCATGAGCAGTTCTTC. Drawing the rest from reference TRBV7-8 and TRBJ2-1, the complete variable domain is GAGVSQSPRYKVAKRGQDVALRCDPISGHVSLFWYQQALGQGPEFLTYFQNEAQLDKSGLPSDRFFAERPEGSVSTLKIQRTQQEDSAVYLCASSHRDHEQFFGPGTRLTVL.

The chain joins TRBV5-1 to TRBJ1-2; D uncertain. Germline loops: CDR1 SGHRS, CDR2 YFSETQ. V lost 4 bases to trimming and J lost 2 bases, with 15 bases between them. CDR3 size: 15 residues. The CDR3 sequence is CASSVDASGNYGYTF. The CDR3 DNA reads as TGCGCCAGCAGCGTGGACGCCTCGGGAAACTATGGCTACACCTTC.

This clone was recorded a few times. The V call is TRBV15, the J call TRBJ2-3, with a tentative D call TRBD1 (5 bases). The CDR3 sequence is 15 residues long. The germline V gene has CDR1 LNHNV and CDR2 YYDKDF (reference sequence). Trimming removed 3 bases from V and 5 bases from J, with 15 bases in between. The CDR3 region has the DNA TGTGCCACCAGCAGGGCCAAGGGGATGGGAGATACGCAGTATTTT. Protein product: CATSRAKGMGDTQYF.

A single count supports this clone. The chain carries TRBV10-2 and TRBJ1-2; TRBD1 agrees at 7 bases. The J segment lost 4 bases and the V segment lost 6 bases, leaving 5 bases of the junction unmatched. CDR3 length equals 13 residues. Germline CDR1 reads WSHSY; CDR2 reads SAAADI. Here the CDR3 reads CASSGQEFYGYTF. CDR3 nucleotide sequence: TGCGCCAGCAGCGGACAGGAGTTCTATGGCTACACCTTC.

This clone occurred once. V gene TRBV6-1 combines with J gene TRBJ1-2; D remains ambiguous. Germline V CDR1 and CDR2: MNHNS, SASEGT. Trimming removed 1 base from V and 8 bases from J, with 11 bases in between. There are 13 residues in the CDR3. CDR3 DNA sequence: TGTGCCAGCAGTGAAGGGGCAGATCAGGGCTACACCTTC. Its protein product is CASSEGADQGYTF.

The CDR3 DNA sequence: TGCAGCGTTGAATCTGGACACACTGAAGCTTTCTTT. Protein sequence: CSVESGHTEAFF. V usage is TRBV29-1 and J usage is TRBJ1-1; D gene ambiguous. This CDR3 has 12 amino acids. Germline values: CDR1 SQVTM, CDR2 ANQGSEA. Trimming shortened V by 2 bases and J by 3 bases, and 7 bases separated the two germline ends.

CDR3 in DNA: TGTGCCAGCAGGCGGGACTACTCCTACAATGAGCAGTTCTTC. It yields the protein CASRRDYSYNEQFF. The chain uses TRBV27 and TRBJ2-1, with 7 bases lining up with TRBD2. The germline V gene has CDR1 MNHEY and CDR2 SMNVEV (reference sequence). V trimming: 6 bases; J trimming: 0 bases; junction bases outside the gene matches: 2. The CDR3 loop spans 14 amino acids.

V is TRBV28 and J is TRBJ2-7; TRBD1 matches at 10 bases. V shed 1 base and J 1 base; nucleotides not matched to a gene: 4. The CDR3 contains 16 residues. The germline gives CDR1 MDHEN, CDR2 SYDVKM. CDR3 sequence reads: CASSLSGTGASYEQYF. The CDR3 nucleotides read TGTGCCAGCAGTTTATCCGGGACAGGGGCGTCCTACGAGCAGTACTTC.

This chain links TRBV6-1 with TRBJ1-6, with a weak D call TRBD1 (6 bases). Germline V gene data show CDR1 as MNHNS and CDR2 as SASEGT. Trimming cost V 2 bases and J 10 bases, with 15 bases left between them. The CDR3 totals 15 residues. The CDR3 sequence: CASSELAGDISPLHF. The CDR3 nucleotides are TGTGCCAGCAGTGAACTGGCAGGGGATATATCACCCCTCCACTTT.

This sequence joins TRBV12-3 or TRBV12-4 and TRBJ1-5; no definite D call. The CDR3 has 13 amino acids. Trimming stripped 0 bases from V and 6 bases from J, with 6 bases between. In DNA, the CDR3 is TGTGCCAGCAGTTTAGCGGTGTCTCAGCCCCAGCATTTT. It is translated as CASSLAVSQPQHF.

In DNA form, the CDR3 reads TGTGCCATCAGTTTACAGGGGTGGGATTCACCCCTCCACTTT. Encoded protein: CAISLQGWDSPLHF. V and J are TRBV10-3 and TRBJ1-6; 7 nucleotides agree with TRBD1. This CDR3 is 14 amino acids long. J lost 8 bases, V lost 5 bases, and 6 bases had no gene match. The germline V gene has CDR1 ENHRY and CDR2 SYGVKD.

This rearrangement joins TRBV29-1 to TRBJ2-2; tentative D call: TRBD1 (6 bases). V lost 4 bases and J lost 1, with 7 bases in between. Germline lookup yields CDR1 SQVTM and CDR2 ANQGSEA. The CDR3 spans 13 residues. CDR3 in amino acids: CSVGGGNTGELFF. The CDR3 bases are TGCAGCGTTGGAGGGGGGAACACCGGGGAGCTGTTTTTT.

V and J are TRBV19 and TRBJ1-2, with D maybe TRBD1 (5 bases). Looked up from germline, CDR1 is LNHDA and CDR2 is SQIVND (reference sequence). The CDR3 runs 14 residues. Trimming cost V 3 bases and J 8 bases, with 16 bases left between them. CDR3 protein: CASSISGGASGYTF. Here the CDR3 DNA reads TGTGCCAGTAGTATTTCCGGAGGGGCGTCGGGCTACACCTTC.

This chain connects TRBV5-1 to TRBJ2-6; perhaps TRBD1 as D (6 bases). The CDR3 runs 17 residues. Per germline, CDR1 SGHRS and CDR2 YFSETQ. V gave up 0 bases and J gave up 0 bases, with 10 bases separating them. The CDR3 sequence: CASSLAVQGSGANVLTF. The CDR3 DNA is TGCGCCAGCAGCTTGGCGGTACAGGGCTCTGGGGCCAACGTCCTGACTTTC.

The rearrangement links TRBV5-1 to TRBJ2-1; TRBD1 aligns across 7 bases. J lost 12 bases, V lost 4 bases, and 7 bases had no gene match. The germline V gene has CDR1 SGHRS and CDR2 YFSETQ. There are 12 residues in the CDR3. CDR3 sequence reads: CASSRQGSVQFF. CDR3 nucleotide sequence: TGCGCCAGCAGCCGACAGGGTTCGGTGCAGTTCTTC.

About this clone itself: Other nucleotide sequences in the sample specify the same CDR3. The chain recombines TRBV18 with TRBJ2-5; D is undetermined. Trimming left V 2 bases short and J 0 bases short, with 1 base between. Germline V lookup: CDR1 KGHSH, CDR2 LQKENI. The CDR3 runs to 12 residues. CDR3 protein: CASSPYQETQYF. CDR3 nucleotides: TGTGCCAGCTCACCATACCAAGAGACCCAGTACTTC. Using reference TRBV18 and TRBJ2-5 for the parts outside the CDR3, the full variable domain is NAGVMQNPRHLVRRRGQEARLRCSPMKGHSHVYWYRQLPEEGLKFMVYLQKENIIDESGMPKERFSAEFPKEGPSILRIQQVVRGDSAAYFCASSPYQETQYFGPGTRLLVL.

The chain recombines TRBV19 with TRBJ1-5; possible D gene TRBD1, 5 bases. Trimming removed 5 bases at V and 4 bases at J, with 9 bases between. CDR1 LNHDA and CDR2 SQIVND come from the germline V gene (reference sequence). The CDR3 sequence is 13 residues long. CDR3 DNA sequence: TGTGCCAGTAGTGTACAGGTAAATCAGCCCCAGCATTTT. It specifies CASSVQVNQPQHF.

The CDR3 spells CSASDTSYEQYF. The CDR3 DNA follows: TGCAGTGCTAGTGACACATCCTACGAGCAGTACTTC. The genes are TRBV20-1 and TRBJ2-7; D is undetermined. The germline V gene encodes CDR1 DFQATT and CDR2 SNEGSKA (reference sequence). The CDR3 extends over 12 amino acids. V lost 3 bases to trimming and J lost 1 base, with 7 bases between them.

The chain links TRBV6-1 to TRBJ1-3, with unresolved D. Trimming shortened V by 0 bases and J by 0 bases, and 3 bases separated the two germline ends. CDR1 and CDR2 from the germline V gene are MNHNS and SASEGT. The CDR3 spans 14 residues. The CDR3 reads CASSEADSGNTIYF. In nucleotides, the CDR3 is TGTGCCAGCAGTGAAGCAGACTCTGGAAACACCATATATTTT.